This T cell receptor (beta chain) was obtained from a study of Ad26.COV2.S vaccination and SARS-CoV-2 variants. The table came from immunoSEQ multiplex PCR; TCRdb's copy has only in-frame clones and leaves some out. The table records roughly 300,000 clones, around 90% of them present only once. Germline loops: CDR1 LNHDA, CDR2 SQIVND (reference sequence). V lost 7 bases and J lost 5, with 15 bases in between. This CDR3 spans 14 amino acids. General study results and limits: Relative to placebo recipients, vaccine recipients exhibited elevated spike-specific TCR breadth.

The treatment denotes: 15 to 20 received Ad26.COV2.S at low or high dose, single or two shots; roughly five received placebo; per-sample allocation not given. Following the first vaccine or placebo injection, samples were taken on day 63. Built on an Ad26 vector, the vaccine expressed Wuhan-strain SARS-CoV-2 spike. This clone appeared once. Its matching antigen is unknown. V is TRBV19 and J is TRBJ2-1; D is perhaps TRBD2 (6 bases). This sample comprised peripheral blood, obtained in a trial of Ad26.COV2.S vaccine versus placebo. This clonotype was obtained from a person between 18 and 65 years old who received the Ad26.COV2.S COVID-19 vaccine or a placebo. The CDR3 spells CASTRRVADNEQFF. As DNA, the CDR3 is TGTGCCAGTACCAGAAGAGTAGCGGACAATGAGCAGTTCTTC.